This TCR beta chain was recovered during a study of T cell responses to AZD1222 COVID-19 vaccine. Study observations and caveats: Donors were largely white British and mainly female; clonal diversity was possibly underestimated. Following two doses of AZD1222, Spike-specific TCR breadth and depth rose. Among AZD1222 vaccinees, only 5 to 7 were seropositive at baseline.

Sequencing was performed with immunoSEQ multiplex PCR; in TCRdb, only in-frame clones are kept and a portion is missing. The table shows about 120,000 clones, with approximately 83% occurring only once. To note about this clone: No antigen is known for it.

In germline, CDR1 is SGHAT, CDR2 FQNNGV. The junction had 8 bases not matched to a gene; V was cut back by 8 bases and J by 0 bases. The CDR3 covers 18 residues. This clonotype was obtained from an adult in good health. This specimen consisted of peripheral blood, obtained on day 0 of AZD1222 vaccination. This chain links TRBV11-2 with TRBJ2-6; 12 bases agree with TRBD2. The CDR3 protein is CASRRLAGESSGANVLTF. CDR3 nucleotides: TGTGCCAGCCGTCGACTAGCGGGAGAGAGCTCTGGGGCCAACGTCCTGACTTTC.